This TCR beta chain was profiled in a study of regulatory T cells in long-lasting Graves disease. TCR beta libraries were built with iRepertoire HTBI primers and Arm-PCR of CDR3 regions. TCRdb fed the multiplex PCR reads into MiXCR, producing one record per CDR3 protein. The sample includes 390,000 or so distinct CDR3 sequences, approximately 12% seen only once; the top ten take about 19%. This clonotype appeared a few times. Its antigen is not known. Study-level findings and limits: It was possible that the small sample size reduced accuracy. With a few thousand shared public clonotypes, persistent patients exceeded new patients, who shared about 1,000.

The germline CDR1 and CDR2 sequences are SQVTM and ANQGSEA. Losses at the gene ends were 5 bases for V and 2 bases for J; bases not matched to a gene: 5. This CDR3 contains 14 residues. Time point described: newly diagnosed GD, antithyroid drugs for less than 3 months. There was RNA extracted from PBMCs, and the TCR library was made from it. Recruitment took place at an endocrinology department in Xi'an, China. These data were also reused for a study on T cells in Graves' hyperthyroidism and ophthalmopathy.

This clonotype was obtained from a woman younger than 35 with Graves disease. J is TRBJ2-1 and V is TRBV29-1; 8 bases fit TRBD2. The starting material was peripheral blood mononuclear cells (PBMCs), obtained at new diagnosis, from a patient treated with antithyroid drugs. CDR3 in DNA: TGCAGCGTTCAACTAGCGGTTCCCTACAATGAGCAGTTCTTC. Translated, it gives CSVQLAVPYNEQFF.